These 9 T cell receptor beta chains were sequenced from one sample in a study of blood T cell repertoires in COVID-19. Profiling relied on immunoSEQ multiplex PCR, and the TCRdb table lists in-frame clones only, not all of them. The data show over 150,000 clones, with approximately 83% seen just once and roughly 6.9% held by the top ten. Source material: PBMCs or T cells enriched from blood (not recorded which). These TCRs come from a man aged 40-49 years who had recovered from COVID-19.

The chain is built from TRBV3-1 (or the pseudogene TRBV3-2) and TRBJ1-1; 10 bases agree with TRBD1. Germline V CDR1 and CDR2: LGHDT, YNNKEL (reference sequence). The CDR3 loop spans 15 amino acids. Trimming cost V 5 bases and J 6 bases; bases outside gene matches: 9. For the CDR3, the DNA is TGTGCCAGCAGCTCTTCGCCGGGGACAGGGGCTGAAGCTTTCTTT. Protein: CASSSSPGTGAEAFF.

This rearrangement joins TRBV6-1 to TRBJ1-5, with D perhaps TRBD1 (5 bases). V was trimmed by 1 base and J by 5 bases, leaving 15 bases between them. The CDR3 is made up of 16 amino acids. Germline lookup yields CDR1 MNHNS and CDR2 SASEGT. CDR3 sequence reads: CASSEGRRQGDQPQHF. The DNA for the CDR3 is TGTGCCAGCAGTGAAGGTAGGCGGCAGGGCGATCAGCCCCAGCATTTT.

The chain has TRBV7-3 and TRBJ2-7; D remains unclear. This CDR3 has 14 amino acids. V lost 0 bases and J lost 0, with 6 bases in between. Looked up from germline, CDR1 is SGHTA and CDR2 is FQGTGA. The CDR3 sequence is CASSLTASSYEQYF. CDR3 nucleotides: TGTGCCAGCAGCTTAACGGCTAGCTCCTACGAGCAGTACTTC.

The rearrangement uses TRBV12-3 or TRBV12-4 and TRBJ2-5, with D perhaps TRBD1 (7 bases). Trimming shortened V by 3 bases and J by 5 bases, and 10 bases separated the two germline ends. The CDR3 covers 13 residues. The CDR3 loop is CASSFQGGETQYF. DNA of the CDR3: TGTGCCAGCAGTTTTCAGGGGGGCGAGACCCAGTACTTC.

This chain uses TRBV12-2 with TRBJ1-6; the table's D gene call, TRBD1, was not cross checked with the DNA. TRBV12-2 is listed as a pseudogene. The CDR3 totals 20 residues. CDR3 sequence reads: CASRRQPPGQQHTDNSPLHF. The CDR3 region has the DNA TGTGCAAGTCGCCGTCAACCTCCGGGACAGCAACATACCGACAATTCACCCCTCCACTTT.

The V call is TRBV5-1, the J call TRBJ1-1, with D perhaps matching TRBD1 (6 bases). Germline values: CDR1 SGHRS, CDR2 YFSETQ. The ends were cut back, 4 bases at V and 4 bases at J, with 20 bases in the middle. The CDR3 contains 16 residues. CDR3 amino acids: CASSQGPTGTSTEAFF. The DNA of the CDR3 is TGCGCCAGCAGCCAAGGGCCAACAGGGACGAGCACTGAAGCTTTCTTT.

V gene TRBV4-2 combines with J gene TRBJ2-1, with TRBD2 matching 10 bases. The germline gives CDR1 LGHNA, CDR2 YNFKEQ. The CDR3 totals 16 residues. The ends lost 0 bases at V and 8 bases at J; junction bases unmatched: 7. The CDR3 DNA reads TGTGCCAGCAGCCAAGATCAGCGGGGGGGCCGAGATGAGCAGTTCTTC. It translates to CASSQDQRGGRDEQFF.

The chain is built from TRBV27 and TRBJ1-6; 7 positions match TRBD1. Per the germline V gene, CDR1 is MNHEY and CDR2 is SMNVEV (reference sequence). Trimming at V came to 6 bases and at J to 7 bases, leaving 12 bases not matched to a gene. This CDR3 is built from 16 residues. The CDR3 nucleotides are TGTGCCAGCAGATCCTACAGGGGCCCCCTAAATTCACCCCTCCACTTT. Its protein is CASRSYRGPLNSPLHF.

The chain links TRBV6-5 to TRBJ1-5, with TRBD1 matching over 7 bases. The CDR3 extends over 14 amino acids. After removal of 8 bases from V and 5 bases from J, the junction contained 9 bases not matched to a gene. Looked up from germline, CDR1 is MNHEY and CDR2 is SVGAGI. The CDR3, as DNA: TGTGCCAGCCAGAAAGACAGGGCTTATCAGCCCCAGCATTTT. The encoded protein is CASQKDRAYQPQHF.